The 23 T cell receptor beta chains listed next were all sequenced from one sample in a study of HIV-infected patients and healthy controls. One entry per CDR3 protein results from TCRdb running MiXCR on the 5' RACE reads. Of some 70,000 distinct CDR3 sequences listed, 15% to 20% are singletons. Material: CD4+ T cells from blood. The receptor set was obtained from a human donor in good health.

This clonotype showed up just a few times. The chain has TRBV5-1 and TRBJ1-1; no firm D call. The CDR3 has 15 amino acids. The germline V gene has CDR1 SGHRS and CDR2 YFSETQ. The V end lost 0 bases, the J end lost 0 bases, and 9 bases lay between the germline ends. The CDR3 coding sequence is TGCGCCAGCAGCTTGGTACTTTCCATGAACACTGAAGCTTTCTTT. The encoded protein is CASSLVLSMNTEAFF.

Many counts were recorded for this clonotype. This chain uses TRBV6-5 with TRBJ2-5; 8 nucleotides agree with TRBD2. Unmatched junction bases numbered 1, after V lost 2 bases and J lost 2 bases. There are 14 residues in the CDR3. Per the germline V gene, CDR1 is MNHEY and CDR2 is SVGAGI. CDR3 sequence (DNA): TGTGCCAGCAGTTACACTAGCGGTCAAGAGACCCAGTACTTC. Protein product: CASSYTSGQETQYF.

This clonotype was picked up many times. The CDR3 sequence: CASSLEGRQYGYTF. In DNA, the CDR3 is TGTGCCAGCAGTTTAGAGGGACGCCAATATGGCTACACCTTC. V usage is TRBV28 and J usage is TRBJ1-2, with D perhaps matching TRBD1 (5 bases). V was pared by 2 bases and J by 5 bases, with 12 bases between. From germline, CDR1 is MDHEN and CDR2 SYDVKM. The CDR3 runs to 14 residues.

This clonotype was seen ten or more times. V is TRBV20-1 and J is TRBJ1-6, with D uncertain. Trimming took off 0 bases at V and 4 bases at J, with 10 bases between the two ends. Germline loops: CDR1 DFQATT, CDR2 SNEGSKA (reference sequence). This CDR3 is built from 15 residues. CDR3 region: CSARDSRPYNSPLHF. CDR3 sequence (DNA): TGCAGTGCTAGAGATAGCCGGCCATATAATTCACCCCTCCACTTT.

This clonotype was counted many times. This chain links TRBV7-2 with TRBJ2-3; 7 bases fit TRBD2. V lost 6 bases and J lost 3; bases outside the gene matches: 3. CDR1 is SGHTA and CDR2 is FQGNSA in the germline V gene. The CDR3 totals 13 residues. The CDR3: CASSWGGTDTQYF. The DNA for the CDR3 is TGTGCCAGCAGTTGGGGAGGGACAGATACGCAGTATTTT.

This clonotype was observed many times. The rearrangement links TRBV6-5 to TRBJ1-1; tentatively, D is TRBD1 (6 bases). This CDR3 has 13 residues. The germline gives CDR1 MNHEY, CDR2 SVGAGI. V lost 4 bases, J lost 2 bases, and 8 bases lay in between. The CDR3 spells CASSSRGNTEAFF. CDR3 bases: TGTGCCAGCAGTTCCAGGGGTAACACTGAAGCTTTCTTT.

DNA for the CDR3: TGTGCCATCAGTGCTAACTATGGCTACACCTTC. The encoded protein is CAISANYGYTF. The V and J genes are TRBV10-3 and TRBJ1-2; D remains ambiguous. CDR1 and CDR2 from the germline V gene are ENHRY and SYGVKD. Trimming cost V 4 bases and J 0 bases, with 0 bases left between them. The CDR3 sequence is 11 residues long.

Ten or more counts support this clonotype. The chain couples TRBV10-3 to TRBJ2-7; 11 nucleotides match TRBD1. This CDR3 has 14 amino acids. Germline lookup yields CDR1 ENHRY and CDR2 SYGVKD. Trimming cost V 8 bases and J 9 bases; bases outside gene matches: 12. The CDR3 region is CAIGGEDRGPGQYF. CDR3 nucleotide sequence: TGTGCCATCGGAGGTGAGGACAGGGGGCCTGGGCAGTACTTC.

This clonotype has ten or more counts. The genes are TRBV29-1 and TRBJ2-5; D uncertain. Germline V gene sequence: CDR1 SQVTM, CDR2 ANQGSEA. The CDR3 spans 16 residues. V was shortened by 0 bases and J by 2 bases, with 16 bases between the two germline ends. The CDR3 DNA reads TGCAGCGTTGAAGATAGGTCGGCTTCTGGTCAAGAGACCCAGTACTTC. Translated: CSVEDRSASGQETQYF.

This clonotype came up many times. The gene calls are TRBV3-1 and TRBJ2-3, with 9 bases lining up with TRBD2. Trimming took 3 bases from V and 1 from J; bases not matched to a gene: 5. CDR1 and CDR2 (germline): LGHDT, YNNKEL (reference sequence). The CDR3 is 16 amino acids. The CDR3 nucleotides read TGTGCCAGCAGCCAGGGAAGGACTAGCGGCACAGATACGCAGTATTTT. It yields the protein CASSQGRTSGTDTQYF.

This clonotype was detected many times. The rearrangement links TRBV20-1 to TRBJ1-3; no clear D. The CDR3 length is 13 residues. CDR1 and CDR2 (germline): DFQATT, SNEGSKA (reference sequence). Trimming stripped 6 bases from V and 0 bases from J, with 9 bases between. The CDR3 nucleotides read TGCAGTGCCCCGGAGCGCTCTGGAAACACCATATATTTT. Residues: CSAPERSGNTIYF.

V is TRBV12-3 or TRBV12-4 and J is TRBJ2-7, with D possibly TRBD1 on 6 matching bases. The CDR3 covers 13 residues. Trimming stripped 2 bases from V and 12 bases from J, with 17 bases between. The CDR3 region is CASSLKADSPVYF. The CDR3 coding sequence is TGTGCCAGCAGTTTAAAGGCGGACAGCCCTGTGTACTTC.

The rearrangement joins TRBV12-3 or TRBV12-4 to TRBJ1-5, with D possibly being TRBD1 (6 bases). This CDR3 region has 13 residues. Trimming pared 5 bases from V and 14 bases from J, leaving 19 bases between. CDR3 in amino acids: CASSPSGALRKHF. The CDR3 coding sequence is TGTGCCAGCAGTCCCTCAGGGGCCCTCCGCAAGCATTTT.

This clonotype was seen repeatedly, ten times or more. The chain joins TRBV10-2 to TRBJ2-1; perhaps TRBD2 as D (5 bases). There are 14 residues in the CDR3. CDR1 is WSHSY, CDR2 SAAADI, per germline. The V gene lost 7 bases and the J gene lost 5 bases, with 15 bases spanning the gap. The CDR3 coding sequence is TGCGCCAGCAATATGCGGAGGATGGACAATGAGCAGTTCTTC. Translated: CASNMRRMDNEQFF.

The chain recombines TRBV12-3 or TRBV12-4 with TRBJ1-1, with a possible D match to TRBD1 (6 bases). Deletions cut 3 bases from V and 5 bases from J, with 13 bases between. The CDR3 covers 14 residues. The CDR3 DNA follows: TGTGCCAGCAGTTTTTCACAGGGAGGGACTGAAGCTTTCTTT. Its protein is CASSFSQGGTEAFF.

The V gene is TRBV12-3 or TRBV12-4, the J gene TRBJ2-7; D tentatively reads TRBD1 or TRBD2 (5 bases each). The CDR3 spans 12 residues. V gave up 10 bases and J gave up 2 bases, with 12 bases separating them. CDR3 DNA: TGTGCCACGGGGCGGGCAGCCTACGAGCAGTACTTC. Translation: CATGRAAYEQYF.

This clonotype was detected only a few times. This chain joins TRBV19 and TRBJ1-2; TRBD1 is a possible D gene (5 bases). The germline V gene encodes CDR1 LNHDA and CDR2 SQIVND (reference sequence). The CDR3 runs 13 residues. V dropped 6 bases and J dropped 4 bases, with 12 bases sitting between them. CDR3 bases: TGTGCCAGTAGGGCAGGGTTGGCCTATGGCTACACCTTC. Translation: CASRAGLAYGYTF.

There are many counts of this clonotype. The chain is built from TRBV18 and TRBJ2-3; the D gene is possibly TRBD1 (5 bases). Germline V CDR1 and CDR2: KGHSH, LQKENI. Trimming left V 5 bases short and J 6 bases short, with 9 bases between. CDR3 length equals 12 residues. The CDR3 protein is CASSAGYDTQYF. The CDR3, as DNA: TGTGCCAGCTCAGCAGGGTATGATACGCAGTATTTT. Full variable domain (rest looked up from reference TRBV18 and TRBJ2-3): NAGVMQNPRHLVRRRGQEARLRCSPMKGHSHVYWYRQLPEEGLKFMVYLQKENIIDESGMPKERFSAEFPKEGPSILRIQQVVRGDSAAYFCASSAGYDTQYFGPGTRLTVL.

Written as DNA, the CDR3 is TGCAGTGCTAGAGGAGATTGGGCCGAGCAGTACTTC. Amino acid sequence: CSARGDWAEQYF. The rearrangement joins TRBV20-1 to TRBJ2-7; D gene unclear. Germline V CDR1 and CDR2: DFQATT, SNEGSKA (reference sequence). V lost 1 base and J 6 bases, leaving 10 bases between the germline ends. The CDR3 is 12 amino acids.

V gene TRBV3-1 combines with J gene TRBJ2-7; D remains ambiguous. The V end was cut by 1 base, the J end by 2 bases, with 12 bases between. The CDR3 has 15 residues. Germline V CDR1 and CDR2: LGHDT, YNNKEL (reference sequence). The CDR3 reads CASSQVYSGPYEQYF. CDR3 DNA sequence: TGTGCCAGCAGCCAAGTTTACAGTGGACCCTACGAGCAGTACTTC.

CDR3 DNA sequence: TGTGCCAGCAGCTTAATTGGGGGTGAGCAGTTCTTC. Translated, it gives CASSLIGGEQFF. The V and J genes are TRBV7-3 and TRBJ2-1; D possibly uses TRBD1 or TRBD2 (5 bases each). V shed 1 base and J shed 9 bases, with 7 bases lying between them. The CDR3 is 12 residues long. CDR1 and CDR2 (germline): SGHTA, FQGTGA.

This clonotype was found a few times. V usage is TRBV6-1 and J usage is TRBJ1-2, with D possibly matching TRBD1 (5 bases). Trimming removed 7 bases at V and 5 bases at J, with 17 bases between. The germline gives CDR1 MNHNS, CDR2 SASEGT. CDR3 length: 14 amino acids. DNA for the CDR3: TGTGCCAGCACTATGACAGACAAGGAATATGGCTACACCTTC. It is translated as CASTMTDKEYGYTF.

This clonotype appeared many times. The rearrangement joins TRBV5-1 to TRBJ2-2; D might be TRBD2 (5 bases). CDR1 and CDR2 from the germline V gene are SGHRS and YFSETQ. This CDR3 comprises 17 residues. V was shortened by 7 bases and J by 0 bases, with 19 bases between the two germline ends. The CDR3 DNA sequence: TGCGCCAGCCGCCTTTTTGTGGACTCCCCGAACACCGGGGAGCTGTTTTTT. Protein product: CASRLFVDSPNTGELFF. The complete variable domain, with remaining parts taken from reference TRBV5-1 and TRBJ2-2, reads KAGVTQTPRYLIKTRGQQVTLSCSPISGHRSVSWYQQTPGQGLQFLFEYFSETQRNKGNFPGRFSGRQFSNSRSEMNVSTLELGDSALYLCASRLFVDSPNTGELFFGEGSRLTVL.